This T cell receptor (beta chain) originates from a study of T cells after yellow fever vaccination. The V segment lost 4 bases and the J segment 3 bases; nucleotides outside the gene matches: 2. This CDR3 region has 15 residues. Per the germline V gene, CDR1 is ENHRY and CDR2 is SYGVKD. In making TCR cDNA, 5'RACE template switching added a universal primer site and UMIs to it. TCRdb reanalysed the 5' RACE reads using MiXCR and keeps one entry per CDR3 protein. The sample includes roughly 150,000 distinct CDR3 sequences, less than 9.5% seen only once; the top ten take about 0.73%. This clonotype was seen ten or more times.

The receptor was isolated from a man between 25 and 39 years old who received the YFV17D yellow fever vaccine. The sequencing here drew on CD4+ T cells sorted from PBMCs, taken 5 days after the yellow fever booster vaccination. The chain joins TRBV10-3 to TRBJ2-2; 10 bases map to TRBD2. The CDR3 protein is CAISVGLADTGELFF. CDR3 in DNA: TGTGCCATCAGTGTTGGACTAGCGGACACCGGGGAGCTGTTTTTT.